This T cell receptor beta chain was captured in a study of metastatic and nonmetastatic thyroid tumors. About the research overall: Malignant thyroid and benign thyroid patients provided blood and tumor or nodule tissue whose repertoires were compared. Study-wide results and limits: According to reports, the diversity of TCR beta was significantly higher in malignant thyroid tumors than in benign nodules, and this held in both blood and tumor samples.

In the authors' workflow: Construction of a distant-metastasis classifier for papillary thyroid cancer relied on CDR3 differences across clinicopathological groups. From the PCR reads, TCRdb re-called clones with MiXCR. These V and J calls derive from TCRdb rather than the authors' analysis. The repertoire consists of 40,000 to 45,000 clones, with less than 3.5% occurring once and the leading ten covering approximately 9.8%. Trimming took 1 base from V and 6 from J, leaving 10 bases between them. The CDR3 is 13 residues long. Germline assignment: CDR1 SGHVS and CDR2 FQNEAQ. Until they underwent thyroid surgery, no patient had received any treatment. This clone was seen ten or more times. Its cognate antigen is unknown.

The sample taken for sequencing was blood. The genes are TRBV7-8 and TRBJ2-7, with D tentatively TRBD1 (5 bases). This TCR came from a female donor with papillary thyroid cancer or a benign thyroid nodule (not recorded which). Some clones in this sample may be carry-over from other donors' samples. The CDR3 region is CASSLGREREQYF. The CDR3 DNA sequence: TGTGCCAGCAGCTTAGGCAGGGAACGCGAGCAGTACTTC.